This record covers a single T cell receptor (beta chain). The V and J ends lost 6 bases and 2 bases respectively, with 13 bases between them. The length of the CDR3 is 14 residues. In germline, CDR1 is MNHEY, CDR2 SVGAGI. The table came from immunoSEQ multiplex PCR; TCRdb's copy has only in-frame clones and leaves some out. The sample contains roughly 43,000 clones, approximately 94% of which appear only once. The treatment denotes: preoperative locoregional IRX-2 cytokine immunotherapy. Samples came from a phase Ib trial of preoperative locoregional IRX-2 cytokine immunotherapy. This record comes from a study of preoperative IRX-2 immunotherapy in early breast cancer.

This clonotype originated in a human donor with breast cancer. The sample in question was tumor tissue, obtained after IRX-2 immunotherapy. V and J are TRBV6-5 and TRBJ1-2; D might be TRBD1 (6 bases). This chain's CDR3 is CASSTGLFNYGYTF. The CDR3 nucleotides read TGTGCCAGCAGCACAGGGCTGTTCAACTATGGCTACACCTTC.